Listed here are 13 T cell receptor beta chains from one sample, sequenced in a study of blood T cell repertoires in COVID-19. The protocol was immunoSEQ multiplex PCR, while the TCRdb copy is restricted to in-frame clones and leaves out a portion. The sample carries some 120,000 clones, around 80% recorded once. The sequenced sample was peripheral blood. Receptors originate from an elderly man with active or convalescent COVID-19.

V gene TRBV7-2 combines with J gene TRBJ2-1; D ambiguous. V was clipped by 5 bases and J by 4 bases, with 6 bases between them. CDR1 is SGHTA and CDR2 is FQGNSA in the germline V gene. The length of the CDR3 is 12 residues. The CDR3 region has the DNA TGTGCCAGCAGCGGGCCTTACAATGAGCAGTTCTTC. Translation gives CASSGPYNEQFF. Full variable domain (missing parts from reference TRBV7-2 and TRBJ2-1): GAGVSQSPSNKVTEKGKDVELRCDPISGHTALYWYRQSLGQGLEFLIYFQGNSAPDKSGLPSDRFSAERTGGSVSTLTIQRTQQEDSAVYLCASSGPYNEQFFGPGTRLTVL.

The chain couples TRBV19 to TRBJ1-1; 9 positions match TRBD1. The V and J ends lost 5 bases and 6 bases, in that order; junction bases with no gene match: 10. This CDR3 has 15 amino acids. Germline lookup yields CDR1 LNHDA and CDR2 SQIVND (reference sequence). CDR3 loop: CASSQRQGERAEAFF. Written as DNA, the CDR3 is TGTGCCAGTAGTCAGAGACAGGGGGAAAGGGCTGAAGCTTTCTTT.

The gene calls are TRBV30 and TRBJ1-2; 7 bases map to TRBD1. Trimming took 3 bases from V and 2 from J; bases not matched to a gene: 3. Germline CDR1 and CDR2: GTSNPN and SVGIG (reference sequence). The CDR3 totals 13 residues. DNA for the CDR3: TGTGCCTGGAGACTACAGGGGAACTATGGCTACACCTTC. Its protein is CAWRLQGNYGYTF.

The sample holds one count of this clone. The chain is built from TRBV29-1 and TRBJ2-3, with 8 bases that match TRBD1. The CDR3 extends over 12 amino acids. Trimming took 8 bases from V and 8 from J; bases not matched to a gene: 9. Germline-derived CDR1 and CDR2 are SQVTM and ANQGSEA. The CDR3 spells CSIQGAEGTQYF. In DNA, the CDR3 is TGCAGCATTCAGGGGGCAGAAGGTACGCAGTATTTT.

The CDR3 DNA is TGCAGCGTTGACGCCATAAGACGGGGGGGCTCCGACACAGATACGCAGTATTTT. Protein: CSVDAIRRGGSDTDTQYF. V and J are TRBV29-1 and TRBJ2-3; 8 bases match TRBD2. This CDR3 has 18 amino acids. Germline V gene sequence: CDR1 SQVTM, CDR2 ANQGSEA. V dropped 3 bases and J dropped 2; count of bases not matched to a gene: 16.

The chain recombines TRBV5-1 with TRBJ2-1, with 8 bases fitting TRBD2. Germline V gene sequence: CDR1 SGHRS, CDR2 YFSETQ. V gave up 1 base and J gave up 10 bases; unmatched junction bases: 10. This CDR3 spans 15 amino acids. The CDR3 loop is CASSLTSGTGVEQFF. CDR3 nucleotide sequence: TGCGCCAGCAGCTTGACTAGCGGCACGGGGGTCGAGCAGTTCTTC.

This rearrangement joins TRBV5-4 to TRBJ2-7, with 7 positions matching TRBD1. Looked up from germline, CDR1 is SGHNT and CDR2 is YYREEE (reference sequence). The V and J ends lost 4 bases and 0 bases, in that order; junction bases with no gene match: 7. This CDR3 comprises 15 residues. The CDR3 sequence is CASSTGTASSYEQYF. The DNA of the CDR3 is TGTGCCAGCAGCACTGGGACAGCCAGCTCCTACGAGCAGTACTTC.

The chain links TRBV15 to TRBJ2-7; possibly TRBD1 for D (6 bases). The CDR3 runs 15 residues. Germline V gives CDR1 LNHNV, CDR2 YYDKDF (reference sequence). Between the trimmed V and J ends, which lost 6 bases and 3 bases, there was a span of 18 bases. This CDR3 reads CATRGGTGLGYEQYF. In nucleotides, the CDR3 is TGTGCCACCAGAGGAGGAACAGGGCTGGGCTACGAGCAGTACTTC. The full variable domain, rest sourced from reference TRBV15 and TRBJ2-7, is DAMVIQNPRYQVTQFGKPVTLSCSQTLNHNVMYWYQQKSSQAPKLLFHYYDKDFNNEADTPDNFQSRRPNTSFCFLDIRSPGLGDTAMYLCATRGGTGLGYEQYFGPGTRLTVT.

This clone came up a few times. The chain recombines TRBV28 with TRBJ2-1; 8 bases map to TRBD1. The CDR3 is made up of 16 amino acids. CDR1 MDHEN and CDR2 SYDVKM come from the germline V gene. Trimming removed 4 bases from V and 6 bases from J; junction bases left unmatched: 11. CDR3 nucleotides: TGTGCCAGCAGTTGGCGGGACAGGCGTGCGCCCAATGAGCAGTTCTTC. It is translated as CASSWRDRRAPNEQFF.

The J gene is TRBJ1-5, the V gene TRBV7-2, with 7 nucleotides matching TRBD1. The V gene's germline CDR1 is SGHTA and CDR2 FQGNSA. J was trimmed by 3 bases and V by 5 bases; bases with no gene match: 4. The CDR3 spans 14 residues. The CDR3 region is CASSRGQPNQPQHF. The DNA for the CDR3 is TGTGCCAGCAGCCGGGGACAGCCCAATCAGCCCCAGCATTTT.

The CDR3 sequence is CASSTTGLSNQPQHF. The CDR3 nucleotides are TGTGCCAGTAGTACCACAGGTCTTAGCAATCAGCCCCAGCATTTT. V is TRBV19 and J is TRBJ1-5; TRBD1 is a possible D gene (5 bases). Germline values: CDR1 LNHDA, CDR2 SQIVND (reference sequence). Trimming shortened V by 4 bases and J by 0 bases, and 10 bases separated the two germline ends. This CDR3 has 15 residues. The full variable domain, with the rest looked up from reference TRBV19 and TRBJ1-5, is DGGITQSPKYLFRKEGQNVTLSCEQNLNHDAMYWYRQDPGQGLRLIYYSQIVNDFQKGDIAEGYSVSREKKESFPLTVTSAQKNPTAFYLCASSTTGLSNQPQHFGDGTRLSIL.

The chain has TRBV18 and TRBJ1-1; D call uncertain. The CDR3 length is 13 residues. CDR1 is KGHSH and CDR2 is LQKENI in the germline V gene. Trimming shortened V by 0 bases and J by 6 bases, and 8 bases separated the two germline ends. The chain's CDR3 is CASSPPSVSEAFF. CDR3 coding DNA: TGTGCCAGCTCACCACCTTCAGTGTCTGAAGCTTTCTTT.

The chain is built from TRBV5-8 and TRBJ2-2, with 8 bases that match TRBD2. The V and J ends lost 0 bases and 0 bases, in that order; junction bases with no gene match: 1. In germline, CDR1 is SGHTS, CDR2 YDEGEE. This CDR3 contains 16 residues. The CDR3 reads CASSLGGGTNTGELFF. DNA of the CDR3: TGTGCCAGCAGCTTGGGCGGGGGGACGAACACCGGGGAGCTGTTTTTT.